The rows below give T cell receptor beta chains drawn from one sample of a study of CD8 T cells in ankylosing spondylitis. TCRdb redid the calling of the 5' RACE reads with MiXCR, one entry per CDR3 protein. The sample lists more than 150,000 distinct CDR3 sequences, about 20% occurring once. Sequences were obtained from blood, either unsorted or a sorted T cell fraction (not recorded which). The source is a male donor under 35 with ankylosing spondylitis or in good health (not recorded which). Both conserved end residues are part of each CDR3. Fields, in order: clone size, D gene, J gene, V gene, CDR3 DNA, CDR3 protein. The D gene is left open where the match is weak. Size is omitted from some rows. Given values are once, few, many or a class for expanded clones.

many . TRBJ2-1 TRBV7-9 TGTGCCAGCAGCTACGGAGGGGGAGTCGGGTTCTTC CASSYGGGVGFF
. TRBD2 TRBJ2-1 TRBV11-2 TGTGCCAGCAGCTTAGCCCCGGGACTAGCAAGCCGGGAGCAGTTCTTC CASSLAPGLASREQFF
. TRBD1 TRBJ2-1 TRBV7-2 TGTGCCAGCAGCCCCACAGGGGACTCCTACAATGAGCAGTTCTTC CASSPTGDSYNEQFF
many TRBD2 TRBJ2-7 TRBV18 TGTGCCAGCTCACCAAACGTAGCGGGGAGCTCCTACGAGCAGTACTTC CASSPNVAGSSYEQYF
. . TRBJ2-2 TRBV9 TGTGCCAGCAGCGCTTTCACTAGCATCGGGGAGCTGTTTTTT CASSAFTSIGELFF
many . TRBJ1-4 TRBV5-1 TGCGCCAGCAGCTTGTCCCTTAATGAAAAACTGTTTTTT CASSLSLNEKLFF
. . TRBJ2-1 TRBV20-1 TGCAGTGCCAGGGATGCGTTGAAGACCTACAATGAGCAGTTCTTC CSARDALKTYNEQFF
many TRBD2 TRBJ2-1 TRBV20-1 TGCAGTGCTAGGGGACTAGCGGGAGCCCCTGGGGCCAATGAGCAGTTCTTC CSARGLAGAPGANEQFF
many TRBD2 TRBJ2-3 TRBV6-2/TRBV6-3 TGTGCCAGCAGTTACGGGTTAGCGGGATCAGATACGCAGTATTTT CASSYGLAGSDTQYF
many TRBD2 TRBJ2-3 TRBV29-1 TGCAGCGTTCCGTCGCCGGGGGGGAACACAGATACGCAGTATTTT CSVPSPGGNTDTQYF
. . TRBJ2-5 TRBV29-1 TGCAGCGTTGCGACTCTGTACCAAGAGACCCAGTACTTC CSVATLYQETQYF
. TRBD1 TRBJ2-5 TRBV7-6 TGTGCCAGCAGCCTATTCAAACGACAGGGACAAGAGACCCAGTACTTC CASSLFKRQGQETQYF
. TRBD2 TRBJ2-1 TRBV20-1 TGCAGTGCTAATAGCGGGGGGTTTGACAATGAGCAGTTCTTC CSANSGGFDNEQFF
many . TRBJ2-5 TRBV29-1 TGCAGCGGGGCGGGGCAAGAGACCCAGTACTTC CSGAGQETQYF
many . TRBJ1-4 TRBV12-3/TRBV12-4 TGTGCCAGCAGTCCGAGAGGCCTCCGGCTAATGAATGAAAAACTGTTTTTT CASSPRGLRLMNEKLFF
few . TRBJ2-3 TRBV6-4 TGTGCCAGCAGTGACGACTCGTGGAGCACAGATACGCAGTATTTT CASSDDSWSTDTQYF
. . TRBJ2-7 TRBV18 TGTGCCAGCTCCCCAGCGTCCAGGGAGCAGTACTTC CASSPASREQYF
few TRBD1 TRBJ2-7 TRBV6-1 TGTGCCAGCAGTTCCGGGACAGGGCGCTACGAGCAGTACTTC CASSSGTGRYEQYF
. . TRBJ1-2 TRBV6-5 TGTGCCAGCAGGAACCTAGGTGGCATCGGCTATGGCTACACCTTC CASRNLGGIGYGYTF
many . TRBJ1-1 TRBV30 TGTGCCTGGAGGGAAATTCCCCCCGAAGCTTTCTTT CAWREIPPEAFF
. . TRBJ1-1 TRBV7-9 TGTGCCAGCAGCTTAGTCGTCACTGAAGCTTTCTTT CASSLVVTEAFF
once . TRBJ2-4 TRBV29-1 TGCAGCGTTGAAGGAGTGCCGGGGGCGGCCAAAAACATTCAGTACTTC CSVEGVPGAAKNIQYF
. . TRBJ2-7 TRBV29-1 TGCAGCGTTGAAGATGCAATGGGTTCAGGAGAGCAGTACTTC CSVEDAMGSGEQYF
many . TRBJ1-2 TRBV6-1 TGTGCCAGCAGTGAACCCCAGGGAGGATTTTATGGCTACACCTTC CASSEPQGGFYGYTF
many . TRBJ1-1 TRBV18 TGTGCCAGCTCACCACCGTTATCAGGAGCCACTGAAGCTTTCTTT CASSPPLSGATEAFF
many TRBD2 TRBJ2-1 TRBV5-1 TGCGCCAGCAGCTTGGGGGCTAGCGGGATCCTGAATGAGCAGTTCTTC CASSLGASGILNEQFF
few . TRBJ2-1 TRBV6-5 TGTGCCAGCAGTACACGGCAGCCGAGCACCTACAATGAGCAGTTCTTC CASSTRQPSTYNEQFF
many . TRBJ1-1 TRBV5-1 TGCGCCAGCAGCGGGTCTCAGGACACTGAAGCTTTCTTT CASSGSQDTEAFF
many . TRBJ2-5 TRBV6-1 TGTGCCAGCAGGGCTACACAGCTCCAAGAGACCCAGTACTTC CASRATQLQETQYF
many TRBD2 TRBJ2-1 TRBV10-3 TGTGCCATCAGTGACGCGGGGGGGGAGTGGCACGATGAGCAGTTCTTC CAISDAGGEWHDEQFF
. TRBD2 TRBJ2-7 TRBV5-6 TGTGCCAGCAGCATCACCGGGACTACGAATTACGAGCAGTACTTC CASSITGTTNYEQYF
many TRBD1 TRBJ2-2 TRBV25-1 TGTGCCAGCAGCCTAACGGGACAGGGATCCCGAAAAGGCACCGGGGAGCTGTTTTTT CASSLTGQGSRKGTGELFF
many . TRBJ2-1 TRBV9 TGTGCCAGCAGCGGGGGCGGCTACTCCTACAATGAGCAGTTCTTC CASSGGGYSYNEQFF
many TRBD1 TRBJ1-5 TRBV6-5 TGTGCCAGCAGCCCGGACAGGGGTAGACAGCCCCAGCATTTT CASSPDRGRQPQHF
. . TRBJ1-5 TRBV23-1 TGCGCCAGCAGTCAATCGAGGGGAAATCAGCCCCAGCATTTT CASSQSRGNQPQHF
many . TRBJ2-3 TRBV28 TGTGCCAGCAGTTGGACAGATCCTTCGATTGATACGCAGTATTTT CASSWTDPSIDTQYF
many . TRBJ2-5 TRBV10-3 TGTGCCATCAGTGAGGGGGGCAAGACCCAGTACTTC CAISEGGKTQYF
many . TRBJ2-5 TRBV25-1 TGTGCCAGCAGTGATGGGGGTTCCGAGACCCAGTACTTC CASSDGGSETQYF
many . TRBJ1-6 TRBV4-1 TGCGCCAGCAGCCAAGTTTTGGGTTCACCCCTCCACTTT CASSQVLGSPLHF
many . TRBJ1-1 TRBV3-1 TGTGCCAGCAGCCATTTTAGGGGAACTGAAGCTTTCTTT CASSHFRGTEAFF
. . TRBJ1-3 TRBV7-7 TGTGCCAGCAGCTTAGATACAAGCTCTGGAAACACCATATATTTT CASSLDTSSGNTIYF
. . TRBJ2-1 TRBV29-1 TGCAGCGTTCCCCGGGACCCGCCCTATGAGCAGTTCTTC CSVPRDPPYEQFF
many . TRBJ2-3 TRBV5-1 TGCGCCAGCAGCTTGGTTACAGTAAGCACAGATACGCAGTATTTT CASSLVTVSTDTQYF
many . TRBJ2-7 TRBV5-1 TGCGTCAGCAGCTTGGGGGCCGAGCAGTACTTC CVSSLGAEQYF
many . TRBJ1-2 TRBV5-6 TGTGCCAGCAGCTTATACGAGGATGGCTACACCTTC CASSLYEDGYTF
many . TRBJ2-1 TRBV12-3/TRBV12-4 TGTGCCAGCAGTTACCTGGATGAGCAGTTCTTC CASSYLDEQFF
. TRBD2 TRBJ2-1 TRBV6-2/TRBV6-3 TGTGCCAGCAGTTTCCGGCGACTAGCGTACAATGAGCAGTTCTTC CASSFRRLAYNEQFF
. . TRBJ2-1 TRBV20-1 TGCAGTGCCCCGTGGGGGAGCTCCTACAATGAGCAGTTCTTC CSAPWGSSYNEQFF
. TRBD2 TRBJ2-7 TRBV6-5 TGTGCCAGCAGTTCCCTAAGCGGGCTAGCGGAGACCCCTACCTACGAGCAGTACTTC CASSSLSGLAETPTYEQYF
many TRBD1 TRBJ2-2 TRBV27 TGTGCCAGCAGTACAGGGGGAACCGGGGAGCTGTTTTTT CASSTGGTGELFF
. TRBD1 TRBJ2-7 TRBV27 TGTGCCAGTGCCCGGACAGGGGGCGACTACGAGCAGTACTTC CASARTGGDYEQYF
many . TRBJ2-7 TRBV9 TGTGCCAGCAGCCCGGCCCGGTTCCCCTACGAGCAGTACTTC CASSPARFPYEQYF
many TRBD2 TRBJ2-3 TRBV20-1 TGCAGTGCTAGAGATCCCCCCGGGAGCGGGAGGGTCGAAGATACGCAGTATTTT CSARDPPGSGRVEDTQYF